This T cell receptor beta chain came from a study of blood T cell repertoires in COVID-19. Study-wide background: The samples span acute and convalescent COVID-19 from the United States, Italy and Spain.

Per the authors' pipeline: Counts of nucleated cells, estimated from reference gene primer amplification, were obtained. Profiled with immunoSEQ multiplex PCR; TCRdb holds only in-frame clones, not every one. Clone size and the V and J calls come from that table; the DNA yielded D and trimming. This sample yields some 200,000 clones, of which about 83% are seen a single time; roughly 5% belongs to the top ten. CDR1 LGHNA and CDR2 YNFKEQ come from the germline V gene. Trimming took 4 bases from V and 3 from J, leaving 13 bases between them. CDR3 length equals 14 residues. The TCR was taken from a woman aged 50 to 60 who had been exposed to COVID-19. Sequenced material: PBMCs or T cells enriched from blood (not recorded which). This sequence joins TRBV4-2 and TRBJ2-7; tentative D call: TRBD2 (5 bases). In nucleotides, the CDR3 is TGTGCCAGCAGCCGTGCAGCGAGGGACTACGAGCAGTACTTC. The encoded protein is CASSRAARDYEQYF.